These T cell receptor beta chains were read from a single sample in a study of identical twins. TCRdb reprocessed the 5' RACE reads with MiXCR, giving one entry per CDR3 protein. The sample carries fewer than 250,000 distinct CDR3 sequences, about 7.5% recorded once. The same sample was also studied in work on yellow fever vaccine responses in identical twins.

The sample taken for sequencing was memory (CD45RO+) T cells sorted from blood. The receptors were gathered from a woman between 18 and 30 years old in good health. Both conserved end residues are part of each CDR3. The order of the fields is V gene, J gene, D gene, clone size, CDR3 protein, CDR3 DNA. A D gene is named only where the DNA matches it firmly. Rows give clone size only sometimes, using once, few, many, or a class for an expanded clone.

>TRBV2|TRBJ2-3|.|.
CANRAKGELTQYF
TGTGCCAACCGGGCCAAAGGGGAACTTACGCAGTATTTT
>TRBV30|TRBJ2-7|TRBD1|few
CAWSFRGTAYEQYF
TGTGCCTGGAGTTTTAGAGGGACAGCCTACGAGCAGTACTTC
>TRBV5-1|TRBJ2-1|TRBD1|.
CASSSGTGHNEQFF
TGCGCCAGCAGCTCCGGGACAGGTCACAATGAGCAGTTCTTC
>TRBV7-2|TRBJ2-7|TRBD1|.
CASSYTGGAGYEQYF
TGTGCCAGCAGCTACACAGGGGGCGCAGGTTACGAGCAGTACTTC
>TRBV6-1|TRBJ2-7|TRBD1|many
CASSNRGSYEQYF
TGTGCCAGCAGCAACAGGGGGTCCTACGAGCAGTACTTC
>TRBV4-2|TRBJ2-7|TRBD2|many
CASSQDGAGVRYEQYF
TGTGCCAGCAGCCAAGATGGGGCGGGAGTACGGTACGAGCAGTACTTC
>TRBV24-1|TRBJ2-3|TRBD1|few
CATSDYRGDTQYF
TGTGCCACCAGTGACTACAGGGGAGATACGCAGTATTTT
>TRBV20-1|TRBJ2-3|TRBD2|.
CSASVAGGLDTQYF
TGCAGTGCTAGTGTTGCGGGAGGGTTAGATACGCAGTATTTT
>TRBV11-2|TRBJ2-1|.|.
CASSHPDSNEQFF
TGTGCCAGCAGCCATCCTGACAGCAATGAGCAGTTCTTC
>TRBV7-9|TRBJ2-5|.|few
CASSPEREQETQYF
TGTGCCAGCAGCCCTGAACGGGAGCAAGAGACCCAGTACTTC
>TRBV4-3|TRBJ2-2|.|many
CASSQFESGELFF
TGCGCCAGCAGCCAATTCGAATCCGGGGAGCTGTTTTTT
>TRBV6-1|TRBJ2-7|.|few
CASSRRGRDEQYF
TGTGCCAGCAGCCGTCGAGGCAGGGACGAGCAGTACTTC
>TRBV20-1|TRBJ2-7|TRBD2|.
CSAIGGRGIREQYF
TGCAGTGCCATTGGGGGGAGGGGTATTAGAGAGCAGTACTTC
>TRBV5-1|TRBJ2-7|.|.
CASSWSFSFAGHIYEQYF
TGCGCCAGCAGCTGGTCGTTTTCTTTTGCGGGACACATCTACGAGCAGTACTTC
>TRBV12-3/TRBV12-4|TRBJ2-1|TRBD2|.
CARENFLPPGLDYNEQFF
TGTGCCAGGGAGAATTTCCTCCCGCCGGGACTAGACTACAATGAGCAGTTCTTC
>TRBV6-5|TRBJ2-7|TRBD1|.
CASSYRHRGHLSYEQYF
TGTGCCAGCAGTTACAGACACAGGGGGCACCTCTCCTACGAGCAGTACTTC
>TRBV29-1|TRBJ2-1|.|few
CSARGQKRLARENYNEQFF
TGCAGCGCTAGAGGCCAGAAGAGGTTAGCGCGGGAAAATTACAATGAGCAGTTCTTC
>TRBV9|TRBJ2-4|.|.
CASSPPPSLGGTKNIQYF
TGTGCCAGCAGCCCCCCCCCGTCTCTTGGGGGGACGAAAAACATTCAGTACTTC
>TRBV6-4|TRBJ2-1|TRBD2|many
CASSDPPGLAGGPNEQFF
TGTGCCAGCAGTGACCCGCCCGGTCTAGCGGGAGGGCCTAATGAGCAGTTCTTC
>TRBV12-3/TRBV12-4|TRBJ2-7|TRBD1|many
CASSSTGGYEQYF
TGTGCCAGCAGTTCCACAGGGGGATACGAGCAGTACTTC
>TRBV20-1|TRBJ2-1|.|.
CSTGGATYNEQFF
TGCAGTACTGGGGGGGCGACCTACAATGAGCAGTTCTTC
>TRBV6-2/TRBV6-3|TRBJ2-3|.|many
CASSGTGEPTDTQYF
TGTGCCAGCAGTGGGACTGGAGAGCCCACAGATACGCAGTATTTT
>TRBV20-1|TRBJ2-5|TRBD2|many
CSARGRSWRESQETQYF
TGCAGTGCTAGAGGCCGGTCGTGGCGGGAGTCTCAAGAGACCCAGTACTTC
>TRBV25-1|TRBJ1-4|TRBD1|few
CASAGWTGHEKLFF
TGTGCCAGCGCCGGATGGACAGGACACGAAAAACTGTTTTTT
>TRBV10-3|TRBJ2-1|TRBD2|few
CAIRGLAGVEQFF
TGTGCCATCAGGGGACTAGCGGGGGTGGAGCAGTTCTTC
>TRBV7-2|TRBJ2-5|TRBD2|.
CASSLRLAGGPGETQYF
TGTGCCAGCAGCTTAAGGCTAGCGGGAGGGCCGGGAGAGACCCAGTACTTC
>TRBV5-5|TRBJ1-1|.|few
CASSGGGQVNTEAFF
TGTGCCAGCAGCGGGGGAGGGCAAGTGAACACTGAAGCTTTCTTT
>TRBV3-1|TRBJ2-2|.|many
CASSQVGVRQRGTGELFF
TGTGCCAGCAGCCAAGTGGGAGTAAGACAAAGAGGCACCGGGGAGCTGTTTTTT
>TRBV3-1|TRBJ2-1|.|many
CASSQDGRGSYNEQFF
TGTGCCAGCAGCCAAGATGGGCGGGGCTCCTACAATGAGCAGTTCTTC
>TRBV7-6|TRBJ1-1|TRBD1|many
CASSPQTGGEAFF
TGTGCCAGCAGCCCGCAGACAGGGGGCGAGGCTTTCTTT
>TRBV20-1|TRBJ2-3|TRBD2|.
CSATIAGGPSTDTQYF
TGCAGTGCTACAATAGCGGGAGGGCCTAGTACAGATACGCAGTATTTT
>TRBV6-2/TRBV6-3|TRBJ2-7|.|.
CASSYSWGEQYF
TGTGCCAGCAGCTACTCCTGGGGCGAGCAGTACTTC
>TRBV19|TRBJ2-2|TRBD1|.
CASAPQGDTGELFF
TGTGCCAGTGCTCCACAGGGGGACACCGGGGAGCTGTTTTTT
>TRBV29-1|TRBJ2-3|.|many
CSVEGPAASSTDTQYF
TGCAGCGTTGAAGGTCCGGCAGCCAGTAGCACAGATACGCAGTATTTT
>TRBV20-1|TRBJ1-3|.|.
CSARDTVGNTIYF
TGCAGTGCTAGAGATACGGTTGGAAACACCATATATTTT
>TRBV5-1|TRBJ2-7|TRBD2|few
CASTFMAGGSDEQYF
TGCGCCAGCACCTTCATGGCGGGGGGCTCGGACGAGCAGTACTTC
>TRBV4-3|TRBJ2-1|TRBD2|.
CASSPKTSGSSYNEQFF
TGCGCCAGCAGCCCAAAGACTAGCGGGAGCTCCTACAATGAGCAGTTCTTC
>TRBV7-2|TRBJ2-1|TRBD1|few
CASSLRPPGTGGNEQFF
TGTGCCAGCAGCTTAAGGCCCCCCGGGACAGGGGGGAATGAGCAGTTCTTC
>TRBV20-1|TRBJ1-2|.|many
CSALNRGQDYGYTF
TGCAGTGCCCTAAACCGGGGCCAGGACTATGGCTACACCTTC
>TRBV5-1|TRBJ1-1|.|few
CASSLDITGVNTEAFF
TGCGCCAGCAGCTTGGATATTACAGGCGTGAACACTGAAGCTTTCTTT
>TRBV30|TRBJ1-1|.|many
CAWGQQENTEAFF
TGTGCCTGGGGACAGCAAGAGAACACTGAAGCTTTCTTT
>TRBV12-3/TRBV12-4|TRBJ2-3|.|few
CASSLDTGTDTQYF
TGTGCCAGCAGTTTAGATACGGGCACAGATACGCAGTATTTT